This TCR beta chain was sequenced for a study of T cell repertoires in cytomegalovirus infection. Study context: An indication of both CMV infection and matching HLA type came from public TCR beta signatures.

This clonotype was detected a few times. Its cognate antigen is unknown. Each CDR3 protein is one row after TCRdb ran MiXCR on the reads. The sample lists around 210,000 distinct CDR3 sequences; around 6.2% were seen once. Findings and caveats of the study: HLA-C-restricted CMV-specific TCR beta clonotypes prevailed in the ex vivo response. Cumulative frequency of public TCR beta families picked out carriers of CMV plus the relevant HLA.

Trimming removed 7 bases from V and 0 bases from J, with 18 bases in between. CDR1 MNHEY and CDR2 SVGEGT come from the germline V gene. This CDR3 is 16 amino acids long. J is TRBJ1-2 and V is TRBV6-2 or TRBV6-3; possibly TRBD1 for D (5 bases). The TCR comes from a human donor in good health (CMV status not recorded). Some clones in this sample may be carry-over from other donors' samples. The specimen was PBMCs. The CDR3, as DNA: TGTGCCAGCACCCTGGGGAGGGGTTCTGCTAACTATGGCTACACCTTC. Translated, it gives CASTLGRGSANYGYTF.